This passage covers 28 T cell receptor beta chains from one sample sequenced in a study of T cells in Graves' hyperthyroidism and ophthalmopathy (dated by TCRdb to the late 2010s). Library creation used multiplex PCR. Sequenced using an Illumina HiSeq 2000. The TCR beta CDR3 regions were amplified from RNA transcripts. The first round of RT-PCR for the TCR CDR3 was performed with the HTBI primer set and the Qiagen OneStep RT-PCR kit. In TCRdb, the public reads were trimmed at Q25 with fastp and aligned with MiXCR, with productive beta chains retained. Every entry covers one CDR3 protein and lists the most common genes and DNA from its rows. This sample holds about 640,000 distinct CDR3 sequences; more than 20% were observed only once. Roughly 30% of the sample is held by the ten biggest clonotypes. Sequenced sample: blood. The receptors were gathered from a man aged 25 to 40 with Graves' ophthalmopathy.

This clonotype was recorded a few times. The chain recombines TRBV10-3 with TRBJ2-1; the D is unclear. CDR1 is ENHRY and CDR2 is SYGVKD in the germline V gene. Trimming shortened V by 2 bases and J by 8 bases, and 7 bases separated the two germline ends. This CDR3 is built from 12 residues. The CDR3 bases are TGTGCCATCAGTGAGGGGTCGGATGAGCAGTTCTTC. This codes for CAISEGSDEQFF.

This chain joins TRBV28 and TRBJ2-7; 7 bases match TRBD1. The V gene end was trimmed by 5 bases and the J gene end by 0 bases; junction bases not matched to a gene: 7. The germline CDR1 and CDR2 sequences are MDHEN and SYDVKM. This CDR3 comprises 15 residues. CDR3 sequence (DNA): TGTGCCAGCAGTAGCAAGGGGACAGTCTCCTACGAGCAGTACTTC. It encodes CASSSKGTVSYEQYF.

This clonotype was counted between two and nine times. The chain recombines TRBV28 with TRBJ1-5; D ambiguous. Deletions cut 4 bases from V and 4 bases from J, with 11 bases between. Looked up from germline, CDR1 is MDHEN and CDR2 is SYDVKM. The CDR3 runs to 14 residues. The CDR3 DNA sequence: TGTGCCAGCAGTTACTTCGTTGGTAATCAGCCCCAGCATTTT. It is translated as CASSYFVGNQPQHF.

The V call is TRBV7-9, the J call TRBJ1-4; D uncertain. Germline lookup yields CDR1 SEHNR and CDR2 FQNEAQ (reference sequence). V was clipped by 1 base and J by 4 bases, with 7 bases between them. CDR3 size: 14 residues. CDR3 protein: CASSLGYRNEKLFF. The CDR3 region has the DNA TGTGCCAGCAGCTTAGGTTACCGTAATGAAAAACTGTTTTTT.

This chain joins TRBV7-6 and TRBJ1-1; D not certain. Trimming took off 3 bases at V and 1 base at J, with 9 bases between the two ends. The V gene's germline CDR1 is SGHVS and CDR2 FNYEAQ. The CDR3 is made up of 14 amino acids. The CDR3: CASSFGPGNTEAFF. CDR3 in DNA: TGTGCCAGCAGCTTCGGACCGGGGAACACTGAAGCTTTCTTT.

The chain combines TRBV6-1 with TRBJ2-2; TRBD1 might be the D (5 bases). The CDR3 length is 14 residues. Trimming took off 9 bases at V and 3 bases at J, with 14 bases between the two ends. Germline CDR1 MNHNS, CDR2 SASEGT. The CDR3, as DNA: TGTGCCAGTCTCTTGGGGCTCTACACCGGGGAGCTGTTTTTT. The encoded protein is CASLLGLYTGELFF.

This clonotype has a handful of counts. This chain links TRBV11-2 with TRBJ2-3; 8 bases align to TRBD1. The germline V gene encodes CDR1 SGHAT and CDR2 FQNNGV. V was clipped by 3 bases and J by 4 bases; unmatched bases: 6. The CDR3 sequence is 15 residues long. CDR3 coding DNA: TGTGCCAGCAGCTTCCGCGGACAGGGTTCAGATACGCAGTATTTT. Amino acids: CASSFRGQGSDTQYF.

This clonotype occurred once. The chain is built from TRBV4-1 and TRBJ2-7; D ambiguous. This CDR3 spans 15 amino acids. CDR1 and CDR2 from the germline V gene are MGHRA and YSYEKL. V gave up 0 bases and J gave up 6 bases, with 15 bases separating them. This CDR3 is CASSQDWGGLGEQYF. In DNA, the CDR3 is TGCGCCAGCAGCCAAGATTGGGGTGGGCTTGGCGAGCAGTACTTC.

A few counts support this clonotype. The V and J genes are TRBV6-1 and TRBJ2-7; D not certain. The V and J ends lost 0 bases and 0 bases respectively, with 9 bases between them. This CDR3 spans 15 amino acids. Germline values: CDR1 MNHNS, CDR2 SASEGT. CDR3 protein: CASSEALRLSYEQYF. CDR3 sequence (DNA): TGTGCCAGCAGTGAAGCTCTTCGGCTCTCCTACGAGCAGTACTTC.

This clonotype was counted at least ten times. The gene calls are TRBV7-9 and TRBJ2-1; 10 bases are shared with TRBD1. The CDR3 contains 15 residues. Germline lookup yields CDR1 SEHNR and CDR2 FQNEAQ (reference sequence). V gave up 5 bases and J gave up 8 bases; unmatched junction bases: 9. CDR3 residues: CASSPWGQGKDEQFF. In DNA, the CDR3 is TGTGCCAGCAGCCCATGGGGACAGGGGAAAGATGAGCAGTTCTTC.

This clonotype has more than one count but fewer than ten. The chain has TRBV7-3 and TRBJ2-1, with unresolved D. Between the trimmed V and J ends, which lost 1 base and 12 bases, there was a span of 10 bases. CDR3 size: 12 residues. Germline loops: CDR1 SGHTA, CDR2 FQGTGA. CDR3 DNA sequence: TGTGCCAGCAGCTTAATGGGCCCCCCGCAGTTCTTC. The encoded protein is CASSLMGPPQFF.

This clonotype has only a few counts. V is TRBV24-1 and J is TRBJ2-1, with 7 bases aligning to TRBD2. This CDR3 spans 14 amino acids. V was clipped by 5 bases and J by 6 bases; unmatched bases: 6. Germline-derived CDR1 and CDR2 are KGHDR and SFDVKD. CDR3 loop: CATSAGGSFNEQFF. CDR3 nucleotides: TGTGCCACCAGTGCTGGCGGGAGTTTCAATGAGCAGTTCTTC.

V gene TRBV20-1 combines with J gene TRBJ2-3, with 13 bases identical to TRBD2. J gave up 10 bases and V 3 bases, and 16 bases lay outside the gene matches. CDR3 length: 17 amino acids. Germline CDR1 reads DFQATT; CDR2 reads SNEGSKA (reference sequence). The CDR3 DNA reads as TGCAGTGCTAGCGAGGGGGCAATTACTAGCGGGAGGGCCGCGCAGTATTTT. This sequence encodes CSASEGAITSGRAAQYF.

This clonotype was observed a handful of times. This chain links TRBV24-1 with TRBJ2-7, with 8 positions matching TRBD2. The CDR3 runs 14 residues. CDR1 and CDR2 from the germline V gene are KGHDR and SFDVKD. CDR3: CPSGGGPTSYEQYF. The CDR3 region has the DNA TGTCCGTCGGGGGGGGGCCCGACCTCCTACGAGCAGTACTTC.

This chain links TRBV20-1 with TRBJ2-5; either TRBD1 or TRBD2 may fit D (5 bases each). The germline V and J ends were trimmed by 5 bases and 3 bases, with 19 bases remaining between them. The CDR3 contains 15 residues. Germline V gene sequence: CDR1 DFQATT, CDR2 SNEGSKA (reference sequence). The CDR3 spells CSAVPSFLGEETQYF. CDR3 sequence (DNA): TGCAGTGCTGTCCCCTCTTTTTTGGGGGAAGAGACCCAGTACTTC.

In its sample, this clonotype was seen many times. CDR3 nucleotide sequence: TGTGCCAGCTCACCCCCCCAGGGTCGCTATGGCTACACCTTC. The encoded protein is CASSPPQGRYGYTF. This rearrangement joins TRBV18 to TRBJ1-2; D might be TRBD1 (5 bases). The CDR3 is 14 residues long. CDR1 and CDR2 (germline): KGHSH, LQKENI. Trimming stripped 3 bases from V and 4 bases from J, with 12 bases between.

V usage is TRBV3-1 and J usage is TRBJ2-1; D not resolved. The V end was cut by 0 bases, the J end by 5 bases, with 11 bases between. CDR1 LGHDT and CDR2 YNNKEL come from the germline V gene (reference sequence). The CDR3 sequence is 15 residues long. The CDR3 loop reads CASSQEYITDNEQFF. CDR3 in DNA: TGTGCCAGCAGCCAAGAGTACATAACAGACAATGAGCAGTTCTTC.

This clonotype has a count of ten or more. This chain joins TRBV3-1 and TRBJ2-1; 9 bases match TRBD2. V gave up 8 bases and J gave up 10 bases; unmatched junction bases: 6. Germline V gives CDR1 LGHDT, CDR2 YNNKEL (reference sequence). The CDR3 length is 12 residues. In DNA form, the CDR3 reads TGTGCCAGCCGACTAGCGGAGGCGGAGCAGTTCTTC. This gives the protein CASRLAEAEQFF.

This clonotype came up many times. The genes are TRBV6-6 and TRBJ2-7, with 12 bases that match TRBD2. Losses at the gene ends were 2 bases for V and 1 base for J; bases not matched to a gene: 0. CDR1 is MNHNY and CDR2 is SVGAGI in the germline V gene (reference sequence). The CDR3 totals 15 residues. The CDR3 here is CASSYGLAGSYEQYF. The DNA of the CDR3 is TGTGCCAGCAGTTACGGACTAGCGGGATCCTACGAGCAGTACTTC.

This clonotype was detected ten times or more. This rearrangement joins TRBV20-1 to TRBJ2-7; 11 bases align to TRBD2. The CDR3 has 14 residues. The germline V gene encodes CDR1 DFQATT and CDR2 SNEGSKA (reference sequence). V shed 5 bases and J 2 bases; nucleotides not matched to a gene: 5. CDR3 in DNA: TGCAGTGCTCTGACTAGCGGGGCAGCCTACGAGCAGTACTTC. Protein sequence: CSALTSGAAYEQYF.

In this sample, this clonotype turned up once. V usage is TRBV9 and J usage is TRBJ2-1, with 7 bases identical to TRBD2. V dropped 4 bases and J dropped 10; count of bases not matched to a gene: 11. Looked up from germline, CDR1 is SGDLS and CDR2 is YYNGEE. This CDR3 is built from 14 residues. The CDR3 loop reads CASSPGTIVREQFF. In DNA form, the CDR3 reads TGTGCCAGCAGCCCCGGGACTATAGTTCGGGAGCAGTTCTTC.

The genes are TRBV24-1 and TRBJ2-1; 13 bases agree with TRBD2. Germline values: CDR1 KGHDR, CDR2 SFDVKD. CDR3 length: 16 amino acids. The J segment lost 7 bases and the V segment lost 5 bases, leaving 7 bases of the junction unmatched. CDR3 in DNA: TGTGCCACCAGTGCTCCAAGGACTAGCGGGAGTAATGAGCAGTTCTTC. Its protein is CATSAPRTSGSNEQFF.

In its sample, this clonotype was seen many times. The chain has TRBV7-2 and TRBJ2-7; either TRBD1 or TRBD2 may supply D (5 bases each). Germline-derived CDR1 and CDR2 are SGHTA and FQGNSA. The CDR3 covers 13 residues. V lost 6 bases and J lost 4, with 13 bases in between. The chain's CDR3 is CASRLLGGYEQYF. The CDR3 DNA follows: TGTGCCAGCAGACTCCTTGGGGGATACGAGCAGTACTTC.

The table lists this clonotype with many counts. The chain links TRBV3-1 to TRBJ1-2; maybe TRBD1 (6 bases). V shed 6 bases and J shed 7 bases, with 18 bases lying between them. CDR1 is LGHDT, CDR2 YNNKEL, per germline (reference sequence). CDR3 size: 14 residues. The CDR3 protein is CASSPGGGAFGYTF. The CDR3 coding sequence is TGTGCCAGCAGTCCCGGCGGGGGCGCGTTTGGCTACACCTTC.

This chain links TRBV13 with TRBJ2-2, with 7 bases matching TRBD1. The CDR3 is 16 amino acids. Germline CDR1 is PRHDT and CDR2 is FYEKMQ (reference sequence). Trimming cost V 7 bases and J 1 base; bases outside gene matches: 9. The CDR3 spells CASNLRTGMNTGELFF. CDR3 coding DNA: TGTGCCAGCAACCTAAGGACAGGAATGAACACCGGGGAGCTGTTTTTT. The full variable domain, completed using reference TRBV13 and TRBJ2-2, is AAGVIQSPRHLIKEKRETATLKCYPIPRHDTVYWYQQGPGQDPQFLISFYEKMQSDKGSIPDRFSAQQFSDYHSELNMSSLELGDSALYFCASNLRTGMNTGELFFGEGSRLTVL.

The chain has TRBV30 and TRBJ1-5; D might be TRBD1 (6 bases). Trimming cost V 1 base and J 2 bases, with 12 bases left between them. This CDR3 region has 15 residues. Germline V gene data show CDR1 as GTSNPN and CDR2 as SVGIG (reference sequence). Written as DNA, the CDR3 is TGTGCCTGGAGTGCACTTCCAGGGGGCAATCAGCCCCAGCATTTT. It yields the protein CAWSALPGGNQPQHF.

This clonotype was recorded a few times. V gene TRBV5-6 combines with J gene TRBJ2-1; D might be TRBD1 (5 bases). Trimming shortened V by 7 bases and J by 3 bases, and 14 bases separated the two germline ends. This CDR3 has 14 residues. CDR1 and CDR2 from the germline V gene are SGHDT and YYEEEE. The CDR3 DNA is TGTGCCAGCGTTCCTAGGGGATACTACAATGAGCAGTTCTTC. Protein product: CASVPRGYYNEQFF.

This clonotype has a handful of counts. The J gene is TRBJ2-6, the V gene TRBV12-3 or TRBV12-4, with 10 bases fitting TRBD1. The trim removed 3 bases at V and 0 bases at J, leaving 5 bases unmatched. CDR3 length equals 18 residues. This CDR3 is CASSFWGQGSSGANVLTF. CDR3 sequence (DNA): TGTGCCAGCAGTTTTTGGGGACAGGGGAGCTCTGGGGCCAACGTCCTGACTTTC.